The 20 T cell receptor beta chains listed next were all sequenced from one sample in a study of multiple sclerosis patients with progressive multifocal leukoencephalopathy. Time point denoted: before natalizumab initiation. The data were produced by immunoSEQ multiplex PCR, yet TCRdb's version contains in-frame clones alone and is incomplete. Among about 32,000 clones listed, over 90% were seen once. The sequenced material came from PBMCs. The receptors shown here come from a man aged 25-45 years with multiple sclerosis.

The J gene is TRBJ2-5, the V gene TRBV6-5; no reliable D call. The CDR3 runs 14 residues. Germline lookup yields CDR1 MNHEY and CDR2 SVGAGI. With 5 bases removed from V and 5 bases from J, the gap between germline ends came to 15 bases. The CDR3 DNA sequence: TGTGCCAGCAGTACCTTCGACTGGCGGGAGACCCAGTACTTC. This translates into CASSTFDWRETQYF.

J is TRBJ1-5 and V is TRBV6-1; D not resolved. The CDR3 extends over 16 amino acids. V lost 1 base, J lost 1 base, and 11 bases lay in between. Germline loops: CDR1 MNHNS, CDR2 SASEGT. CDR3 sequence (DNA): TGTGCCAGCAGTGAAGGGGTCGACGGAAGCAATCAGCCCCAGCATTTT. It is translated as CASSEGVDGSNQPQHF.

The J gene is TRBJ2-3, the V gene TRBV5-4; 8 bases are shared with TRBD2. V was clipped by 6 bases and J by 2 bases; unmatched bases: 11. The V gene's germline CDR1 is SGHNT and CDR2 YYREEE (reference sequence). The CDR3 is made up of 16 amino acids. Here the CDR3 DNA reads TGTGCCAGCACCTCCATTAGCGGGATCGTCACAGATACGCAGTATTTT. It specifies CASTSISGIVTDTQYF. Full variable domain (rest looked up from reference TRBV5-4 and TRBJ2-3): ETGVTQSPTHLIKTRGQQVTLRCSSQSGHNTVSWYQQALGQGPQFIFQYYREEENGRGNFPPRFSGLQFPNYSSELNVNALELDDSALYLCASTSISGIVTDTQYFGPGTRLTVL.

The V and J genes are TRBV5-4 and TRBJ2-5, with unresolved D. CDR1 is SGHNT and CDR2 is YYREEE in the germline V gene (reference sequence). Trimming pared 2 bases from V and 5 bases from J, leaving 4 bases between. The CDR3 totals 11 residues. CDR3 protein: CASSFSETQYF. The DNA for the CDR3 is TGTGCCAGCAGCTTTAGCGAGACCCAGTACTTC.

This clone was counted a single time. The chain links TRBV5-1 to TRBJ2-3, with 8 nucleotides matching TRBD2. The CDR3 is made up of 16 amino acids. With V trimmed by 0 bases and J by 3 bases, 6 bases remained unmatched. The germline gives CDR1 SGHRS, CDR2 YFSETQ. The CDR3 region has the DNA TGCGCCAGCAGCTTGGTAGGCGGGAGGAGGACAGATACGCAGTATTTT. Residues: CASSLVGGRRTDTQYF.

Remarks on this clone: This CDR3 is also generated by other DNA sequences in the sample. J is TRBJ2-7 and V is TRBV9; TRBD2 agrees at 9 bases. V lost 4 bases and J lost 4; bases outside the gene matches: 9. The CDR3 extends over 15 amino acids. CDR1 and CDR2 (germline): SGDLS, YYNGEE. CDR3 coding DNA: TGTGCCAGCAGCCCTCCAGGACTAGCGCCGTACGAGCAGTACTTC. This gives the protein CASSPPGLAPYEQYF.

This chain connects TRBV4-1 to TRBJ1-1; D is uncertain. V was clipped by 4 bases and J by 6 bases, with 18 bases between them. Germline loops: CDR1 MGHRA, CDR2 YSYEKL. The CDR3 loop spans 15 amino acids. CDR3 sequence: CASSRLVGAGAEAFF. DNA of the CDR3: TGCGCCAGCAGCCGCCTGGTTGGCGCTGGGGCTGAAGCTTTCTTT.

The CDR3 DNA follows: TGTGCCAGCAGCTTCGACAGCCGCACAGATACGCAGTATTTT. It specifies CASSFDSRTDTQYF. This chain links TRBV11-3 with TRBJ2-3; D might be TRBD1 (5 bases). Deletions cut 3 bases from V and 1 base from J, with 8 bases between. This CDR3 is built from 14 residues. CDR1 SGHNT and CDR2 YENEEA come from the germline V gene.

This clone was seen just once. V is TRBV11-2 and J is TRBJ2-3; D is unresolved. The CDR3 runs 14 residues. V lost 0 bases and J lost 6, with 10 bases in between. Looked up from germline, CDR1 is SGHAT and CDR2 is FQNNGV. The CDR3 DNA reads TGTGCCAGCAGCTTAGATTACAGCGCCGATACGCAGTATTTT. Its protein is CASSLDYSADTQYF.

The chain recombines TRBV11-2 with TRBJ2-5; D may be TRBD2 (6 bases). Deletions cut 5 bases from V and 7 bases from J, with 20 bases between. The CDR3 sequence is 15 residues long. Germline V lookup: CDR1 SGHAT, CDR2 FQNNGV. DNA for the CDR3: TGTGCCAGCAGCGCAGTTTGGGGGGAAGAGGGGACCCAGTACTTC. Translation gives CASSAVWGEEGTQYF.

This chain connects TRBV6-5 to TRBJ2-7, with D hard to call. The CDR3 is 13 residues long. Per germline, CDR1 MNHEY and CDR2 SVGAGI. V was cut by 6 bases and J by 0 bases, with 9 bases left in between. The CDR3 protein is CASRSGSSYEQYF. CDR3 coding DNA: TGTGCCAGCAGGTCAGGAAGCTCCTACGAGCAGTACTTC.

V is TRBV6-5 and J is TRBJ1-4, with D hard to call. The CDR3 covers 13 residues. Germline loops: CDR1 MNHEY, CDR2 SVGAGI. V lost 0 bases, J lost 8 bases, and 7 bases lay in between. CDR3 DNA: TGTGCCAGCAGTTACTCCTACGGCGAAAAACTGTTTTTT. Residues: CASSYSYGEKLFF.

The count of this clone is one. V and J are TRBV27 and TRBJ2-7; TRBD1 matches at 11 bases. J gave up 4 bases and V 2 bases, and 7 bases lay outside the gene matches. The germline CDR1 and CDR2 sequences are MNHEY and SMNVEV (reference sequence). The CDR3 contains 16 residues. CDR3 loop: CASSLRAGQGVYEQYV. CDR3 sequence (DNA): TGTGCCAGCAGTTTAAGGGCGGGACAGGGGGTTTACGAGCAGTACGTC.

The rearrangement links TRBV15 to TRBJ2-1; D unclear. The V end lost 0 bases, the J end lost 4 bases, and 7 bases lay between the germline ends. Germline lookup yields CDR1 LNHNV and CDR2 YYDKDF (reference sequence). This CDR3 contains 14 residues. CDR3 region: CATSRDPSYNEQFF. The CDR3 bases are TGTGCCACCAGCAGAGATCCTTCGTACAATGAGCAGTTCTTC. Full variable domain (remainder filled in from reference TRBV15 and TRBJ2-1): DAMVIQNPRYQVTQFGKPVTLSCSQTLNHNVMYWYQQKSSQAPKLLFHYYDKDFNNEADTPDNFQSRRPNTSFCFLDIRSPGLGDTAMYLCATSRDPSYNEQFFGPGTRLTVL.

This clone was seen just once. This chain links TRBV2 with TRBJ1-5; weak D call: TRBD1 (6 bases). Germline CDR1 SNHLY, CDR2 FYNNEI. This CDR3 comprises 19 residues. With 4 bases removed from V and 0 bases from J, the gap between germline ends came to 22 bases. In DNA form, the CDR3 reads TGTGCCAGCAGTGTAAACACGGACAGCCTTCGAGGTAGCAATCAGCCCCAGCATTTT. Translated: CASSVNTDSLRGSNQPQHF.

The CDR3 DNA sequence: TGTGCCAGCAGCCGTCCCGGCGCCTACAATGAGCAGTTCTTC. It translates to CASSRPGAYNEQFF. This chain joins TRBV11-3 and TRBJ2-1; no clear D. This CDR3 is built from 14 residues. Germline CDR1 SGHNT, CDR2 YENEEA. Trimming cost V 5 bases and J 2 bases, with 10 bases left between them.

This clone was detected only once. V usage is TRBV4-1 and J usage is TRBJ2-5; possibly TRBD2 for D (6 bases). This CDR3 spans 15 amino acids. Trimming removed 0 bases from V and 5 bases from J, with 13 bases in between. Germline CDR1 and CDR2: MGHRA and YSYEKL. The CDR3 protein is CASSQEFRERETQYF. The CDR3 bases are TGCGCCAGCAGCCAAGAATTCCGGGAGCGGGAGACCCAGTACTTC.

The chain uses TRBV6-5 and TRBJ2-7; D possibly corresponds to TRBD1 (6 bases). CDR3 length equals 14 residues. With 3 bases removed from V and 2 bases from J, the gap between germline ends came to 11 bases. Per germline, CDR1 MNHEY and CDR2 SVGAGI. CDR3 amino acids: CASSYDRLTYEQYF. CDR3 nucleotides: TGTGCCAGCAGTTATGACAGGCTAACCTACGAGCAGTACTTC.

The V call is TRBV6-5, the J call TRBJ1-6; maybe TRBD1 (5 bases). The germline gives CDR1 MNHEY, CDR2 SVGAGI. The CDR3 is made up of 13 amino acids. V shed 7 bases and J shed 4 bases, with 8 bases lying between them. DNA of the CDR3: TGTGCCAGCAACGACAGATATAATTCACCCCTCCACTTT. It is translated as CASNDRYNSPLHF.

The CDR3 nucleotides read TGTGCCAGCAGCGCACCCGGCCGGCCAGATACGCAGTATTTT. Residues: CASSAPGRPDTQYF. The rearrangement joins TRBV7-9 to TRBJ2-3; the D is unclear. The CDR3 has 14 amino acids. Germline V CDR1 and CDR2: SEHNR, FQNEAQ (reference sequence). Trimming removed 5 bases at V and 4 bases at J, with 13 bases between.